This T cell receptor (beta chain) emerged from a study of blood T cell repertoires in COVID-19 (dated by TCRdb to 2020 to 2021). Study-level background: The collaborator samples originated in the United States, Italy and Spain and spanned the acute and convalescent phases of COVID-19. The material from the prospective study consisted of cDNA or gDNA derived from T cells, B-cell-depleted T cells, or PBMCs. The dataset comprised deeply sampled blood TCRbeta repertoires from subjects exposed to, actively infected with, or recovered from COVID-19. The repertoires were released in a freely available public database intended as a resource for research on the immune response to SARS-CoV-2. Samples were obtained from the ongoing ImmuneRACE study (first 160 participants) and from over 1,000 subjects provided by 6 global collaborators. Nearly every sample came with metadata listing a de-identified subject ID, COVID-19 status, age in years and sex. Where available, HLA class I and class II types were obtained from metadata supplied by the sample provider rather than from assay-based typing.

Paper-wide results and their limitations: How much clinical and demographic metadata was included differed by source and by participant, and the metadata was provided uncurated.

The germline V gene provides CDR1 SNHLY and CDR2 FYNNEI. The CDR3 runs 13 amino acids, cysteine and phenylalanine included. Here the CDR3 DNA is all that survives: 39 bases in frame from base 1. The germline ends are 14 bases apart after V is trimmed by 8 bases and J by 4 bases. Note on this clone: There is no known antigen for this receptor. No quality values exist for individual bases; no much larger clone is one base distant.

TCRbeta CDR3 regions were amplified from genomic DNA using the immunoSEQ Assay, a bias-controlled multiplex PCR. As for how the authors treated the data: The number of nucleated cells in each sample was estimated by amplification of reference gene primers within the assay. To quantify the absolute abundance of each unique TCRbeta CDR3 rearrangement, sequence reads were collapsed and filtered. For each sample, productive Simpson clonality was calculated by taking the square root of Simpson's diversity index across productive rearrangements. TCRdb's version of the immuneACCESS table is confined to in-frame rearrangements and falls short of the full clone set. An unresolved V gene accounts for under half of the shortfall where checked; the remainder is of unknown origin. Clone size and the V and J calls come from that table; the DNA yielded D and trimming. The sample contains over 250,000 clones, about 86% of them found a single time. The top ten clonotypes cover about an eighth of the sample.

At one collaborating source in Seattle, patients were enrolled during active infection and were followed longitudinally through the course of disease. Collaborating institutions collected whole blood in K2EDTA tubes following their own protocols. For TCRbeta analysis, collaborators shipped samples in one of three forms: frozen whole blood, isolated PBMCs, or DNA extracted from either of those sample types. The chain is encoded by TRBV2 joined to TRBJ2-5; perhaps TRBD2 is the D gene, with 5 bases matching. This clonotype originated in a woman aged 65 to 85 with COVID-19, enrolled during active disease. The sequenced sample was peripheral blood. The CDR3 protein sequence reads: CASSGTGGETQYF. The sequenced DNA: TGTGCCAGCTCAGGAACCGGAGGAGAGACCCAGTACTTC.